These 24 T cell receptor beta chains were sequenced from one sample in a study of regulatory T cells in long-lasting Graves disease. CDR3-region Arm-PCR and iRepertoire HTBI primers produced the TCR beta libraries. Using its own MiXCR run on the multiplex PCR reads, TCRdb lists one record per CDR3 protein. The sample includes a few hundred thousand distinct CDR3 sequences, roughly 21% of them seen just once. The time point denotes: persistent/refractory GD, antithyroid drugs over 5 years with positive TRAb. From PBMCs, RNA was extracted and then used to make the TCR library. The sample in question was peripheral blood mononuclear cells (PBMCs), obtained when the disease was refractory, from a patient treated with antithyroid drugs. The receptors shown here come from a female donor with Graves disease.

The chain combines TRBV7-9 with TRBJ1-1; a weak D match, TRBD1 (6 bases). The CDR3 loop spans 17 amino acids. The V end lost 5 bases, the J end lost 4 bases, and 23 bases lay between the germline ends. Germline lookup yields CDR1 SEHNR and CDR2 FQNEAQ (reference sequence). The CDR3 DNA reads TGTGCCAGCAGCCCCCATTTCCCCACAGGGTCGGGCACTGAAGCTTTCTTT. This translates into CASSPHFPTGSGTEAFF.

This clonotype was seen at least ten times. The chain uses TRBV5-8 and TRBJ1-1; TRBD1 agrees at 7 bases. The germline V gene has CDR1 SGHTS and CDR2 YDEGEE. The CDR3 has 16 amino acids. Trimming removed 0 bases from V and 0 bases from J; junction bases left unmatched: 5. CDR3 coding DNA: TGTGCCAGCAGCTTGGCCGGGACAGCTTTGAACACTGAAGCTTTCTTT. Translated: CASSLAGTALNTEAFF.

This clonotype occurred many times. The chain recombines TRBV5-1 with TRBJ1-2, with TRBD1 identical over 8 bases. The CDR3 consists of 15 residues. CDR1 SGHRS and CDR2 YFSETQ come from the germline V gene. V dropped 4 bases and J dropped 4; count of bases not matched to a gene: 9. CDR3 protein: CASSSVGTGFYGYTF. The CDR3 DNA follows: TGCGCCAGCAGCAGTGTCGGGACAGGATTCTATGGCTACACCTTC.

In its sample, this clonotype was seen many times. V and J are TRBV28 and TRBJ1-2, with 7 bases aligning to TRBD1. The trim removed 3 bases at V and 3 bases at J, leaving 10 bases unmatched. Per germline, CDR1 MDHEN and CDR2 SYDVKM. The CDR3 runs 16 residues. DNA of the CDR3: TGTGCCAGCAGTTTCTCCGTGGGGGACAGACACTATGGCTACACCTTC. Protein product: CASSFSVGDRHYGYTF.

In DNA form, the CDR3 reads TGTGCCAGCAGCTTAGGAGAGATGGGCAATCAGCCCCAGCATTTT. This translates into CASSLGEMGNQPQHF. V usage is TRBV7-9 and J usage is TRBJ1-5, with D unresolved. The CDR3 length is 15 residues. The germline CDR1 and CDR2 sequences are SEHNR and FQNEAQ (reference sequence). V shed 1 base and J shed 2 bases, with 9 bases lying between them.

In DNA, the CDR3 is TGTGCCAGCAGTCCCTCCCGGACTAGCGGGAGGGGGACAGATACGCAGTATTTT. It yields the protein CASSPSRTSGRGTDTQYF. The chain is built from TRBV6-2 or TRBV6-3 and TRBJ2-3; TRBD2 matches at 15 bases. Germline V gene data show CDR1 as MNHEY and CDR2 as SVGEGT. J gave up 3 bases and V 5 bases, and 9 bases lay outside the gene matches. The CDR3 extends over 18 amino acids.

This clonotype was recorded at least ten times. CDR3 sequence: CAISDTTGEETQYF. In DNA, the CDR3 is TGTGCCATCAGTGATACCACCGGGGAAGAGACCCAGTACTTC. The V gene is TRBV10-3, the J gene TRBJ2-5; D might be TRBD2 (5 bases). Germline-derived CDR1 and CDR2 are ENHRY and SYGVKD. V was cut by 3 bases and J by 3 bases, with 11 bases left in between. The CDR3 is 14 amino acids.

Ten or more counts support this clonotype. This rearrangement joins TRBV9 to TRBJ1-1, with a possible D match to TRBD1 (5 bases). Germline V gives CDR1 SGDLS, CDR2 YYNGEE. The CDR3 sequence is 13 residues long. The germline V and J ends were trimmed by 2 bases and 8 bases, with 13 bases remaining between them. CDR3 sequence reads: CASSVTIDREAFF. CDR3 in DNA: TGTGCCAGCAGCGTCACTATCGACAGAGAAGCTTTCTTT.

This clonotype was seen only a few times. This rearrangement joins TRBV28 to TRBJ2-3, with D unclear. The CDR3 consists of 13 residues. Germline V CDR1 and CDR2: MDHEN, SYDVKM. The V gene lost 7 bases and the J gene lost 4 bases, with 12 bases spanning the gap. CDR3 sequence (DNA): TGTGCCAGCACCTCAGTGGACCCAGATACGCAGTATTTT. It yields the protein CASTSVDPDTQYF.

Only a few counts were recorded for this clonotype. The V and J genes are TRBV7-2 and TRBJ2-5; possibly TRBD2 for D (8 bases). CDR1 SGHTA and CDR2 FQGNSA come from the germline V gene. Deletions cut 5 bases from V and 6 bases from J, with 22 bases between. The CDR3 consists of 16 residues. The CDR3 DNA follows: TGTGCCAGCAGCCTACAGGGGCTAGCGGGCGAGAAGACCCAGTACTTC. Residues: CASSLQGLAGEKTQYF.

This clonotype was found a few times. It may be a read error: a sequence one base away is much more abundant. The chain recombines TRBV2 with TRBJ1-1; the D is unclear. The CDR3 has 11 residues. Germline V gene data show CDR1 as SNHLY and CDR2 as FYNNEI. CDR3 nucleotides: TGTGCCAGCAGTGGAACGGATGAAGCTTCCTTT. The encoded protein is CASSGTDEASF.

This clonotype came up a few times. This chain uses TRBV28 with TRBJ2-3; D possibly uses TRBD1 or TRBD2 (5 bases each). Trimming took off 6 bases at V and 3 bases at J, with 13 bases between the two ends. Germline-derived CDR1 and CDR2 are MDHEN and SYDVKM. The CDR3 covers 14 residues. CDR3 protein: CASSSPGTTDTQYF. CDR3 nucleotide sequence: TGTGCCAGCAGCTCTCCAGGGACGACAGATACGCAGTATTTT.

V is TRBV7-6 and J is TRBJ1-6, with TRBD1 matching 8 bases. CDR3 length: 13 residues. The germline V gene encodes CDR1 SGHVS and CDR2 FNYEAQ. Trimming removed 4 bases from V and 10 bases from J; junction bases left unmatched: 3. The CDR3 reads CASSSGGWSPLHF. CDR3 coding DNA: TGTGCCAGCAGCTCAGGGGGCTGGTCACCCCTCCACTTT.

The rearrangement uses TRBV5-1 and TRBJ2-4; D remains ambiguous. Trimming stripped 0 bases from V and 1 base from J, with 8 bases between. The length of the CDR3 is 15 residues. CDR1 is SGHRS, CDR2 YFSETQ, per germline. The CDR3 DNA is TGCGCCAGCAGCTTGGGCCCGGCGGCCAAAAACATTCAGTACTTC. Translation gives CASSLGPAAKNIQYF.

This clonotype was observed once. CDR3 coding DNA: TGCGCCAGCAGTGTCGGGAGGGCCGTTCAAGAGACCCAGTACTTC. This encodes CASSVGRAVQETQYF. The chain couples TRBV10-2 to TRBJ2-5, with 8 bases aligning to TRBD2. This CDR3 spans 15 amino acids. CDR1 and CDR2 from the germline V gene are WSHSY and SAAADI. With 4 bases clipped from V and 2 bases from J, the junction kept 6 bases outside the gene matches.

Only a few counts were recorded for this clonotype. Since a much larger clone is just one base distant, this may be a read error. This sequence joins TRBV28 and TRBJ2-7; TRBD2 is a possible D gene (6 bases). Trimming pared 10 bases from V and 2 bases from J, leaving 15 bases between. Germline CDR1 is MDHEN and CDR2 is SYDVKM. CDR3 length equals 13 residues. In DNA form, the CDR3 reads TGTGCCACCCACGGGAGAAATACCTACGAGCAGTACTTC. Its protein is CATHGRNTYEQYF.

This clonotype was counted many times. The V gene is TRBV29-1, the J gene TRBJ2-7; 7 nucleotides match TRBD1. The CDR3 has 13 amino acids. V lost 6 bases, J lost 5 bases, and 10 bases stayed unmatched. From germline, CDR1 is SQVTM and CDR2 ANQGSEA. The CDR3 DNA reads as TGCAGCGTCTCCAACAGGGGAACCCACGAGCAGTACTTC. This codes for CSVSNRGTHEQYF.

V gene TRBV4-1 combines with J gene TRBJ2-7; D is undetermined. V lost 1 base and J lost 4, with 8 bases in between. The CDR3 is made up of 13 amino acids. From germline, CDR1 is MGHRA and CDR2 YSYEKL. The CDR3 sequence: CASSQGLPYEQYF. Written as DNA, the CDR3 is TGCGCCAGCAGCCAAGGTTTGCCGTACGAGCAGTACTTC.

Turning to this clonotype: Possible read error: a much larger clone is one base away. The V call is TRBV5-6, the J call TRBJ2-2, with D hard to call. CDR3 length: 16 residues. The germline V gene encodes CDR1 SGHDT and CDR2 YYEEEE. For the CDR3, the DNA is TGTGCCAGCAGCTTGTTGGTCGCCAGGAACACCAGGGAGCTGTTTTTT. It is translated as CASSLLVARNTRELFF. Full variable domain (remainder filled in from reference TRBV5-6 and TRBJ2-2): DAGVTQSPTHLIKTRGQQVTLRCSPKSGHDTVSWYQQALGQGPQFIFQYYEEEERQRGNFPDRFSGHQFPNYSSELNVNALLLGDSALYLCASSLLVARNTRELFFGEGSRLTVL.

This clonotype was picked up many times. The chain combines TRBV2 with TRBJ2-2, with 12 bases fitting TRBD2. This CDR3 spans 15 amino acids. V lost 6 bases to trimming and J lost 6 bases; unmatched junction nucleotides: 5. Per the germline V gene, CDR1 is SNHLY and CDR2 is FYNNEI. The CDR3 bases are TGTGCCAGCAGAAGACTAGCGGGAGAGGCCGGGGAGCTGTTTTTT. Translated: CASRRLAGEAGELFF. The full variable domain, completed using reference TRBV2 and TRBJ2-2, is EPEVTQTPSHQVTQMGQEVILRCVPISNHLYFYWYRQILGQKVEFLVSFYNNEISEKSEIFDDQFSVERPDGSNFTLKIRSTKLEDSAMYFCASRRLAGEAGELFFGEGSRLTVL.

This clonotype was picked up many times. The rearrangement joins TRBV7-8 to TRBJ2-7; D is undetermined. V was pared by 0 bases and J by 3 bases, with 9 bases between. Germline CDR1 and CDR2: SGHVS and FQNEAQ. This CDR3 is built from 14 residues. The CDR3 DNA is TGTGCCAGCAGCTTAGCGTGGTCTCGCTACGAGCAGTACTTC. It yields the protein CASSLAWSRYEQYF.

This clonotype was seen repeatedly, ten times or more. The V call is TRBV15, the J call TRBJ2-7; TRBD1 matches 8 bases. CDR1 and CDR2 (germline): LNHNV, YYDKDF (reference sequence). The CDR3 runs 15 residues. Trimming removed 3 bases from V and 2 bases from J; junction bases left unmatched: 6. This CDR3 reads CATSSPDRVPYEQYF. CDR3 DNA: TGTGCCACCAGCAGCCCGGACAGGGTTCCCTACGAGCAGTACTTC.

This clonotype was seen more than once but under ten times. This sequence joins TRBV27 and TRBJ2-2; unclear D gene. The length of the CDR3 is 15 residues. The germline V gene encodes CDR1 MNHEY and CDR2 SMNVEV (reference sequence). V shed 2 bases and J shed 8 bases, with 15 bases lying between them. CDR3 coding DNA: TGTGCCAGCAGTTTAACTTGGCCATCGCCTGGGGAGCTGTTTTTT. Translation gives CASSLTWPSPGELFF.

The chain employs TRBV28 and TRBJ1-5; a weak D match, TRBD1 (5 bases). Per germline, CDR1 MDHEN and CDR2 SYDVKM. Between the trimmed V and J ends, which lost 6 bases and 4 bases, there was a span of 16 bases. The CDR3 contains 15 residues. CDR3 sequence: CASSAPGTANQPQHF. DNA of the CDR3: TGTGCCAGCAGCGCCCCCGGGACCGCGAATCAGCCCCAGCATTTT.